One sample yielded the 21 T cell receptor beta chains listed below, sequenced in a study of OX40 agonist ivuxolimab in advanced cancers. TCRdb's copy holds only in-frame clones and misses some; the assay was immunoSEQ multiplex PCR. The table has about 53,000 clones, 88% seen once; the top ten hold over 8.5%. The source was CD4+ or CD8+ T cells sorted from blood, collected in a trial of the OX40 agonist ivuxolimab. The origin of the receptors is an adult with an advanced solid tumor such as melanoma, head and neck, liver or kidney cancer.

The count of this clone is one. The chain carries TRBV27 and TRBJ2-1; the match to TRBD1 covers 7 bases. Germline CDR1 MNHEY, CDR2 SMNVEV (reference sequence). J gave up 0 bases and V 6 bases, and 8 bases lay outside the gene matches. This CDR3 comprises 16 residues. The CDR3 DNA is TGTGCCAGCAGCCAACTGGGGACAGTCTCCTACAATGAGCAGTTCTTC. Translation: CASSQLGTVSYNEQFF.

V gene TRBV7-9 combines with J gene TRBJ2-7, with D perhaps being TRBD1 or TRBD2 (5 bases each). Germline CDR1 SEHNR, CDR2 FQNEAQ (reference sequence). Trimming removed 6 bases at V and 7 bases at J, with 10 bases between. The CDR3 is 11 residues long. The CDR3 region is CASSHGGEQYF. CDR3 DNA sequence: TGTGCCAGCAGTCATGGGGGAGAGCAGTACTTC. Based on the CDR3 plus reference TRBV7-9 and TRBJ2-7, the full variable domain is DTGVSQNPRHKITKRGQNVTFRCDPISEHNRLYWYRQTLGQGPEFLTYFQNEAQLEKSRLLSDRFSAERPKGSFSTLEIQRTEQGDSAMYLCASSHGGEQYFGPGTRLTVT.

J is TRBJ2-3 and V is TRBV6-1; 13 nucleotides match TRBD2. The junction had 2 bases not matched to a gene; V was cut back by 5 bases and J by 3 bases. This CDR3 contains 15 residues. Germline values: CDR1 MNHNS, CDR2 SASEGT. The CDR3 coding sequence is TGTGCCAGCAGTTGGACTAGCGGGGGTACAGATACGCAGTATTTT. It codes for CASSWTSGGTDTQYF.

The rearrangement joins TRBV5-6 to TRBJ1-2; no reliable D call. CDR1 is SGHDT and CDR2 is YYEEEE in the germline V gene. Trimming took 4 bases from V and 2 from J, leaving 9 bases between them. This CDR3 contains 13 residues. The CDR3 DNA follows: TGTGCCAGCAGCCCCACAGAAAACTATGGCTACACCTTC. This gives the protein CASSPTENYGYTF.

The V and J genes are TRBV29-1 and TRBJ2-2, with 13 bases fitting TRBD2. The germline V gene has CDR1 SQVTM and CDR2 ANQGSEA. V lost 5 bases to trimming and J lost 5 bases; unmatched junction nucleotides: 2. CDR3 length equals 14 residues. The DNA of the CDR3 is TGCAGCGTTATACTAGCGGGAGGGACCGGGGAGCTGTTTTTT. It specifies CSVILAGGTGELFF.

The chain is built from TRBV5-1 and TRBJ1-2; D is ambiguous. Trimming pared 4 bases from V and 3 bases from J, leaving 10 bases between. CDR1 is SGHRS, CDR2 YFSETQ, per germline. The CDR3 totals 13 residues. CDR3 DNA sequence: TGCGCCAGCAGCCTAGGTTACGACTATGGCTACACCTTC. It encodes CASSLGYDYGYTF. The variable domain in full, with the rest retrieved from reference TRBV5-1 and TRBJ1-2, is KAGVTQTPRYLIKTRGQQVTLSCSPISGHRSVSWYQQTPGQGLQFLFEYFSETQRNKGNFPGRFSGRQFSNSRSEMNVSTLELGDSALYLCASSLGYDYGYTFGSGTRLTVV.

The J gene is TRBJ1-6, the V gene TRBV9, with D unclear. CDR3 length: 13 amino acids. Between the trimmed V and J ends, which lost 0 bases and 9 bases, there was a span of 7 bases. In germline, CDR1 is SGDLS, CDR2 YYNGEE. The CDR3 bases are TGTGCCAGCAGCGTAGACAGCTCTTCACCCCTCCACTTT. It specifies CASSVDSSSPLHF.

The rearrangement links TRBV7-9 to TRBJ2-2; a possible D gene is TRBD2 (7 bases). V lost 10 bases to trimming and J lost 4 bases, with 13 bases between them. CDR3 length: 13 residues. Germline V gene lookup returns CDR1 SEHNR and CDR2 FQNEAQ (reference sequence). The CDR3 region has the DNA TGTGCCACCCTAGGGGGGGCCACCGGGGAGCTGTTTTTT. This translates into CATLGGATGELFF. The variable domain in full, completed from reference TRBV7-9 and TRBJ2-2, reads DTGVSQNPRHKITKRGQNVTFRCDPISEHNRLYWYRQTLGQGPEFLTYFQNEAQLEKSRLLSDRFSAERPKGSFSTLEIQRTEQGDSAMYLCATLGGATGELFFGEGSRLTVL.

The chain links TRBV14 to TRBJ2-1, with 7 bases lining up with TRBD1. This CDR3 contains 16 residues. V lost 3 bases and J lost 4; bases outside the gene matches: 9. CDR1 is SGHDN, CDR2 FVKESK, per germline. CDR3 amino acids: CASSQTGTSSYNEQFF. CDR3 coding DNA: TGTGCCAGCAGCCAGACAGGGACGAGCTCGTACAATGAGCAGTTCTTC.

Only one count was recorded for this clone. The rearrangement links TRBV7-2 to TRBJ2-1; D unclear. The CDR3 has 12 amino acids. The V gene's germline CDR1 is SGHTA and CDR2 FQGNSA. The V and J ends lost 5 bases and 7 bases respectively, with 9 bases between them. CDR3 nucleotide sequence: TGTGCCAGCAGCACCCGATTAAATGAGCAGTTCTTC. Residues: CASSTRLNEQFF.

The chain couples TRBV7-9 to TRBJ2-1; D not certain. V lost 4 bases and J 4 bases, leaving 5 bases between the germline ends. This CDR3 has 12 amino acids. Germline loops: CDR1 SEHNR, CDR2 FQNEAQ (reference sequence). The CDR3 region has the DNA TGTGCCAGCAGCTCGAAATACAATGAGCAGTTCTTC. Translation gives CASSSKYNEQFF.

The chain links TRBV4-1 to TRBJ2-3; D gene ambiguous. Trimming removed 2 bases from V and 5 bases from J, with 20 bases in between. The V gene's germline CDR1 is MGHRA and CDR2 YSYEKL. The CDR3 contains 17 residues. DNA of the CDR3: TGCGCCAGCAGCCAATTCGAGCTTAATATTTGGGGAGATACGCAGTATTTT. It yields the protein CASSQFELNIWGDTQYF.

The rearrangement joins TRBV5-4 to TRBJ2-1; TRBD2 aligns across 8 bases. J lost 7 bases, V lost 7 bases, and 7 bases had no gene match. The CDR3 totals 13 residues. Germline loops: CDR1 SGHNT, CDR2 YYREEE (reference sequence). CDR3 in amino acids: CASASGSMNEQFF. For the CDR3, the DNA is TGTGCCAGCGCCAGCGGGAGCATGAATGAGCAGTTCTTC.

The genes are TRBV7-9 and TRBJ1-3; D is possibly TRBD1 (5 bases). In germline, CDR1 is SEHNR, CDR2 FQNEAQ (reference sequence). The CDR3 loop spans 14 amino acids. V was shortened by 5 bases and J by 2 bases, with 10 bases between the two germline ends. For the CDR3, the DNA is TGTGCCAGCAGCCCGGGGGGGACTGGAAACACCATATATTTT. Its translation: CASSPGGTGNTIYF.

The chain joins TRBV19 to TRBJ2-1, with TRBD2 matching 9 bases. Germline V CDR1 and CDR2: LNHDA, SQIVND (reference sequence). This CDR3 contains 16 residues. Trimming cost V 6 bases and J 6 bases; bases outside gene matches: 12. CDR3 DNA: TGTGCCAGTAGCCCATTGGCGGGAGGGCCAGGCAATGAGCAGTTCTTC. Translating it yields CASSPLAGGPGNEQFF.

This clone has just a few counts. The chain links TRBV7-9 to TRBJ1-2; D ambiguous. Trimming shortened V by 5 bases and J by 6 bases, and 10 bases separated the two germline ends. Looked up from germline, CDR1 is SEHNR and CDR2 is FQNEAQ (reference sequence). The CDR3 spans 12 residues. DNA for the CDR3: TGTGCCAGCAGCCCGTCCCAAAATGGCTACACCTTC. The encoded protein is CASSPSQNGYTF. The full variable domain, rest sourced from reference TRBV7-9 and TRBJ1-2, is DTGVSQNPRHKITKRGQNVTFRCDPISEHNRLYWYRQTLGQGPEFLTYFQNEAQLEKSRLLSDRFSAERPKGSFSTLEIQRTEQGDSAMYLCASSPSQNGYTFGSGTRLTVV.

This chain connects TRBV9 to TRBJ2-4; D remains unclear. CDR1 and CDR2 (germline): SGDLS, YYNGEE. The CDR3 totals 15 residues. V was trimmed by 4 bases and J by 4 bases, leaving 15 bases between them. CDR3 DNA sequence: TGTGCCAGCAGCCTCCGACCGGGCCAGAAAAACATTCAGTACTTC. Translation gives CASSLRPGQKNIQYF.

The rearrangement links TRBV6-1 to TRBJ1-4; 7 nucleotides match TRBD1. V lost 1 base to trimming and J lost 3 bases; unmatched junction nucleotides: 8. Germline V lookup: CDR1 MNHNS, CDR2 SASEGT. CDR3 length equals 17 residues. The CDR3 protein is CASSEVKRGRPNEKLFF. CDR3 bases: TGTGCCAGCAGTGAAGTTAAAAGGGGGCGACCTAATGAAAAACTGTTTTTT.

The chain employs TRBV29-1 and TRBJ1-1; possibly TRBD1 for D (6 bases). The germline V gene encodes CDR1 SQVTM and CDR2 ANQGSEA. The CDR3 length is 12 residues. The V end was cut by 1 base, the J end by 6 bases, with 9 bases between. DNA of the CDR3: TGCAGCGTTGAAGTCGGGACACCTGAAGCTTTCTTT. Its translation is CSVEVGTPEAFF.

This sequence joins TRBV6-5 and TRBJ1-6; D is possibly TRBD1 (5 bases). Trimming pared 2 bases from V and 9 bases from J, leaving 11 bases between. The CDR3 is made up of 14 amino acids. Germline-derived CDR1 and CDR2 are MNHEY and SVGAGI. This CDR3 is CASSYRGGVSPLHF. CDR3 sequence (DNA): TGTGCCAGCAGTTACAGGGGCGGGGTTTCACCCCTCCACTTT.

The chain employs TRBV6-6 and TRBJ1-1, with 11 bases fitting TRBD1. CDR3 length: 16 amino acids. V lost 4 bases, J lost 1 base, and 5 bases stayed unmatched. Per germline, CDR1 MNHNY and CDR2 SVGAGI (reference sequence). CDR3 loop: CASSWTGGEGNTEAFF. The CDR3 DNA is TGTGCCAGCAGTTGGACAGGGGGCGAAGGGAACACTGAAGCTTTCTTT.